This T cell receptor beta chain was recorded in a study of blood T cell repertoires in COVID-19. Study-wide context: Spain, Italy and the United States supplied samples that represented acute and convalescent COVID-19.

The germline CDR1 and CDR2 sequences are SGHAT and FQNNGV. Trimming stripped 1 base from V and 5 bases from J, with 13 bases between. There are 15 residues in the CDR3. Recruited during active infection, patients (from Seattle) were subsequently followed longitudinally. As handled by the study authors: Using reference gene primer amplification, nucleated cell counts were estimated. Generated by immunoSEQ multiplex PCR, the TCRdb table keeps only in-frame clones and is missing some. V and J calls and clone size follow that table, whereas D and trimming were derived from the DNA. The table lists about 170,000 clones, more than 85% of them singletons.

The V call is TRBV11-2, the J call TRBJ2-3, with D perhaps TRBD2 (5 bases). This clonotype was sampled from an elderly woman with COVID-19, enrolled during active disease. The sequencing sample was made of peripheral blood. Written as DNA, the CDR3 is TGTGCCAGCAGCTTAGGGATTCCGGAGGTAGATACGCAGTATTTT. As protein: CASSLGIPEVDTQYF. The full variable domain, with the rest looked up from reference TRBV11-2 and TRBJ2-3, is EAGVAQSPRYKIIEKRQSVAFWCNPISGHATLYWYQQILGQGPKLLIQFQNNGVVDDSQLPKDRFSAERLKGVDSTLKIQPAKLEDSAVYLCASSLGIPEVDTQYFGPGTRLTVL.